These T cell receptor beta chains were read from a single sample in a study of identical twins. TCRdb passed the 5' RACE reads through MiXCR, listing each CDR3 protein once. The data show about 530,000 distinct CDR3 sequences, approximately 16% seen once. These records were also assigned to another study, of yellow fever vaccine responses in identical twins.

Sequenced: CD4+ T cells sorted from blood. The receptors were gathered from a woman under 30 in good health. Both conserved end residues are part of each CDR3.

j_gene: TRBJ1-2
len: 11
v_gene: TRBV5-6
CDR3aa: CASSLAGGYTF

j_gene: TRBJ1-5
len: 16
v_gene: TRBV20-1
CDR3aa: CSATGRGLLFDQPQHF

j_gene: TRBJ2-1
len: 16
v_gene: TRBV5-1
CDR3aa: CASSLGGWSIGNEQFF

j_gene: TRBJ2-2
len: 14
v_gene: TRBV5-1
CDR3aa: CAVSDRWNTGELFF

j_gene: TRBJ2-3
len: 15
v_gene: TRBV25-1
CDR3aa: CASEPRGRLPDTQYF

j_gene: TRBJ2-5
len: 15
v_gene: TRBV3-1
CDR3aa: CASSQGGSGQETQYF

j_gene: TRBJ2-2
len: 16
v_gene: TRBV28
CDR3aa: CASNQGSGGNTGELFF

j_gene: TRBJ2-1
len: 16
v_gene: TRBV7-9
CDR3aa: CASSLRGREGVNEQFF

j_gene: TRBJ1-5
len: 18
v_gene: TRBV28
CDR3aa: CASSLLPRAGVSNQPQHF

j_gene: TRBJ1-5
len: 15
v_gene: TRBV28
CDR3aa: CASSPTGYSNQPQHF

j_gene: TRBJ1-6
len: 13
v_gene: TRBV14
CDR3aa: CASSQTGNSPLHF

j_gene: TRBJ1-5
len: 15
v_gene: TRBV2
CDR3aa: CASSDLGQGGQPQHF

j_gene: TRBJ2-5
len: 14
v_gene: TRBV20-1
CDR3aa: CSARGTGNQETQYF

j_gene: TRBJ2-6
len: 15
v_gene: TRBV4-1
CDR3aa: CASSHPRSGANVLTF

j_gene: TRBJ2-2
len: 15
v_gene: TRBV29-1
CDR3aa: CSAFFGGLNTGELFF

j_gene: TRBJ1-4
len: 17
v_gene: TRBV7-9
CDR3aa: CASSLSNPRGTNEKLFF

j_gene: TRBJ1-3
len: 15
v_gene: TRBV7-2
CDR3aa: CASSSGWGRGNTIYF

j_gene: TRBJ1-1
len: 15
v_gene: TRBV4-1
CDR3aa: CASSSTGGGVTEAFF

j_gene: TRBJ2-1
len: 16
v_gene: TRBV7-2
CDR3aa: CASSPSGGWSYNEQFF

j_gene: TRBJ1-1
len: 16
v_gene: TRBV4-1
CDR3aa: CASSQERGGGSPEAFF

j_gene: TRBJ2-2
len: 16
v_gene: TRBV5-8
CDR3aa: CASSFSRVKGTGELFF

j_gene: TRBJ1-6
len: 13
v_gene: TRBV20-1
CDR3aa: CSARGQGNSPLHF

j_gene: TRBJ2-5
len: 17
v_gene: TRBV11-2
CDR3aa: CASSFLPRGIGQETQYF

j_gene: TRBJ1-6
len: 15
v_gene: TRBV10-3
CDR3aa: CAISPTGQGNSPLHF

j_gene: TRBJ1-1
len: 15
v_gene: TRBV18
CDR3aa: CASSPRRQTNTEAFF

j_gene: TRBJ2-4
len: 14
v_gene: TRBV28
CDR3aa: CASSSPIAKNIQYF

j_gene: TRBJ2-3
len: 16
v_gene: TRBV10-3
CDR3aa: CAILIRGLDHTDTQYF

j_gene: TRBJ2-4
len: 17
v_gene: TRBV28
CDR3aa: CASSLPPGQGDWNIQYF

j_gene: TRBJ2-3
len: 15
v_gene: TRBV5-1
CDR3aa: CASSPDGTVTDTQYF

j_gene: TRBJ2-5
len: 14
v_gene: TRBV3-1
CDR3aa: CASSQGRVVETQYF

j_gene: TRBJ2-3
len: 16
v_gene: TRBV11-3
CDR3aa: CASSLDLAVSTDTQYF

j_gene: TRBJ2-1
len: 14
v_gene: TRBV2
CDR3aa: CASTPGLAGGEQFF

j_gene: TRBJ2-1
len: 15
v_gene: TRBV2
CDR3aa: CASITSGIPYNEQFF

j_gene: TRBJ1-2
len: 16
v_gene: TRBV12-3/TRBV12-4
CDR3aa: CASSLVAGTANGRYTF

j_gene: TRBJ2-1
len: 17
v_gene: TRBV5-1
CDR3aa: CASSFQTGHGGSNEQFF

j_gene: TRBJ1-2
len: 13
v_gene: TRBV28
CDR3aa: CASSWAERGGYTF

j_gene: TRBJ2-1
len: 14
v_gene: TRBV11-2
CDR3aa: CASSLVMAYNEQFF

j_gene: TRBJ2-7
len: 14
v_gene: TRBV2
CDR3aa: CASRESGSGYEQYF

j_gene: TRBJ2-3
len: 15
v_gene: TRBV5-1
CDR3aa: CASSLEGRKTDTQYF

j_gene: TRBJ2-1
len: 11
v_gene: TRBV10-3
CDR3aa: CAISPHNEQFF

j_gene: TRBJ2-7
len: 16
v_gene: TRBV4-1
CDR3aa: CASSQSQQGPSYEQYF

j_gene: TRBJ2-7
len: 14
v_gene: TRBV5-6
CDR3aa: CASSFLGNMREQYF

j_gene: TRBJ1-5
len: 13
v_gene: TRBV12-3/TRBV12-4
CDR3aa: CASNKQENQPQHF

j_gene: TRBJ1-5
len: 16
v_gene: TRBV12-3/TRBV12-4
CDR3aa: CASSPGQIISNQPQHF

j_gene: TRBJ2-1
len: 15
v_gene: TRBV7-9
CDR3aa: CASSSSGTSGNEQFF

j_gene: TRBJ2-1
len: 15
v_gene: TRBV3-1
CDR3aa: CASSQDPVGYNEQFF

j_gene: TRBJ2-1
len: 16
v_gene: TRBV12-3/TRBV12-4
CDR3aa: CASSPVGGGLNNEQFF

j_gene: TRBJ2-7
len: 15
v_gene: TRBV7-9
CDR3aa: CASSREWTSDYEQYF

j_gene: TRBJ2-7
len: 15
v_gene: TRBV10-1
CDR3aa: CASSESAGISYEQYF

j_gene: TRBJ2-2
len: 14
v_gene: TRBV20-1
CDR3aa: CSARDRQGAGELFF